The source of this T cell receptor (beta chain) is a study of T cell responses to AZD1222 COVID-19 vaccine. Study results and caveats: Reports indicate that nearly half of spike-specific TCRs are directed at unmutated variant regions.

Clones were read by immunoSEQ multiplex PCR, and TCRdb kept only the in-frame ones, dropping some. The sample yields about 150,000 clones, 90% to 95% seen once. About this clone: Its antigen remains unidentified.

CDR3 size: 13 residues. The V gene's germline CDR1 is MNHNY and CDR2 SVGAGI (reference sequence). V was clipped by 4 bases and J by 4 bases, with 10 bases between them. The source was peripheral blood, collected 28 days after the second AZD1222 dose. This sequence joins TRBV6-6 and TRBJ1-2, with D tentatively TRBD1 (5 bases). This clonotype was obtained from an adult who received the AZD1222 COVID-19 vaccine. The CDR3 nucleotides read TGTGCCAGCAGTTTCGGAGACAGCTATGGCTACACCTTC. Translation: CASSFGDSYGYTF.